The 29 T cell receptor beta chains reported below all come from one sample, sequenced in a study of blood T cell repertoires in COVID-19 (dated by TCRdb to 2018 to 2021). Library prep was done by the immunoSEQ multiplex PCR assay. TCRdb took this table from immuneACCESS and kept in-frame rearrangements with V and J called. Such tables lack part of the clones; where checked against another copy, unresolved V genes explain under half of the gap, and the rest is unexplained. In all, the sample holds 150,000 to 200,000 clones, and about four fifths of those were seen once. 5.5% to 8.5% of the sample is held by the ten biggest clonotypes. Sequenced: peripheral blood. All receptors come from a man aged 60-69 years with acute or convalescent COVID-19.

The J gene is TRBJ2-1, the V gene TRBV7-9, with 9 bases identical to TRBD2. The CDR3 spans 16 residues. Per the germline V gene, CDR1 is SEHNR and CDR2 is FQNEAQ (reference sequence). V trimming: 3 bases; J trimming: 0 bases; junction bases outside the gene matches: 3. The CDR3 is CASSFGSGSSYNEQFF. In DNA, the CDR3 is TGTGCCAGCAGCTTTGGTAGCGGGAGCTCCTACAATGAGCAGTTCTTC.

This clone was detected only a few times. Distinct nucleotide sequences in the sample also encode this CDR3. The chain recombines TRBV5-6 with TRBJ2-7; maybe TRBD2 (5 bases). The CDR3 loop spans 13 amino acids. Germline lookup yields CDR1 SGHDT and CDR2 YYEEEE. The germline V and J ends were trimmed by 1 base and 0 bases, with 5 bases remaining between them. The DNA of the CDR3 is TGTGCCAGCAGCTTGCGGGGCTCCTACGAGCAGTACTTC. Translated, it gives CASSLRGSYEQYF.

The rearrangement joins TRBV19 to TRBJ2-3; 9 positions agree with TRBD2. Per germline, CDR1 LNHDA and CDR2 SQIVND (reference sequence). V lost 5 bases to trimming and J lost 5 bases; unmatched junction nucleotides: 5. The CDR3 contains 14 residues. CDR3 bases: TGTGCCAGTAGTCTAGCGGGACATATAGATACGCAGTATTTT. Its protein is CASSLAGHIDTQYF. The full variable domain, its missing parts supplied by reference TRBV19 and TRBJ2-3, is DGGITQSPKYLFRKEGQNVTLSCEQNLNHDAMYWYRQDPGQGLRLIYYSQIVNDFQKGDIAEGYSVSREKKESFPLTVTSAQKNPTAFYLCASSLAGHIDTQYFGPGTRLTVL.

This clone was found a few times. The J gene is TRBJ1-3, the V gene TRBV15; D may be TRBD1 (5 bases). V was trimmed by 6 bases and J by 1 base, leaving 7 bases between them. Germline V gene lookup returns CDR1 LNHNV and CDR2 YYDKDF (reference sequence). The CDR3 has 13 amino acids. In DNA form, the CDR3 reads TGTGCCACCAGTCAGGGTTCTGGAAACACCATATATTTT. It encodes CATSQGSGNTIYF.

Of note for this clone: An end of the junction does not agree with germline; a read error may underlie this. The J gene is TRBJ2-1, the V gene TRBV6-4; 11 nucleotides match TRBD2. CDR1 is MRHNA and CDR2 is SNTAGT in the germline V gene. This CDR3 contains 14 residues. DNA of the CDR3: TGTGCCAGCAGTGACTCGAGAGTTAGCGGGGGGGCCATCTTC. Translating it yields CASSDSRVSGGAIF.

The V gene is TRBV5-3, the J gene TRBJ2-3; 7 bases align to TRBD2. TRBV5-3 is sorted into the ORF group, with uncertain function. Trimming removed 4 bases from V and 0 bases from J; junction bases left unmatched: 11. This CDR3 is built from 17 residues. CDR3: CARSLPQGRDSTDTQYF. The CDR3 nucleotides read TGTGCCAGAAGCCTCCCCCAAGGGAGGGATAGCACAGATACGCAGTATTTT.

The chain has TRBV6-1 and TRBJ2-1; 10 bases line up with TRBD1. Trimming cost V 2 bases and J 6 bases; bases outside gene matches: 4. Germline values: CDR1 MNHNS, CDR2 SASEGT. There are 15 residues in the CDR3. The CDR3 sequence: CASSEPGQGSNEQFF. CDR3 bases: TGTGCCAGCAGTGAACCGGGACAGGGGTCCAATGAGCAGTTCTTC.

The rearrangement uses TRBV7-9 and TRBJ1-4; no firm D call. The CDR3 is made up of 14 amino acids. Deletions cut 6 bases from V and 2 bases from J, with 10 bases between. Germline V gene lookup returns CDR1 SEHNR and CDR2 FQNEAQ (reference sequence). CDR3 residues: CASSLPGTNEKLFF. In nucleotides, the CDR3 is TGTGCCAGCAGTTTACCGGGGACTAATGAAAAACTGTTTTTT. Based on the CDR3 plus reference TRBV7-9 and TRBJ1-4, the full variable domain is DTGVSQNPRHKITKRGQNVTFRCDPISEHNRLYWYRQTLGQGPEFLTYFQNEAQLEKSRLLSDRFSAERPKGSFSTLEIQRTEQGDSAMYLCASSLPGTNEKLFFGSGTQLSVL.

This clone has more than one count but fewer than ten. The chain joins TRBV24-1 to TRBJ2-7; 9 nucleotides match TRBD2. Germline V lookup: CDR1 KGHDR, CDR2 SFDVKD. The CDR3 consists of 13 residues. V was pared by 3 bases and J by 4 bases, with 0 bases of the junction left unmatched. DNA for the CDR3: TGTGCCACCAGTGATAGCGGGAGGTACGAGCAGTACTTC. Encoded protein: CATSDSGRYEQYF.

V is TRBV29-1 and J is TRBJ2-7, with D uncertain. The germline CDR1 and CDR2 sequences are SQVTM and ANQGSEA. Trimming left V 5 bases short and J 4 bases short, with 9 bases between. This CDR3 contains 11 residues. CDR3 nucleotide sequence: TGCAGCGTTCGCCTTACATACGAGCAGTACTTC. Amino acids: CSVRLTYEQYF.

This sequence joins TRBV7-2 and TRBJ1-1; 11 bases agree with TRBD1. CDR1 SGHTA and CDR2 FQGNSA come from the germline V gene. V lost 5 bases to trimming and J lost 5 bases; unmatched junction nucleotides: 7. The CDR3 loop spans 15 amino acids. In nucleotides, the CDR3 is TGTGCCAGCAGCGCAGGGACAGGGGGTCGGACTGAAGCTTTCTTT. This gives the protein CASSAGTGGRTEAFF. Supplemented by reference TRBV7-2 and TRBJ1-1, the full variable domain reads GAGVSQSPSNKVTEKGKDVELRCDPISGHTALYWYRQSLGQGLEFLIYFQGNSAPDKSGLPSDRFSAERTGGSVSTLTIQRTQQEDSAVYLCASSAGTGGRTEAFFGQGTRLTVV.

The CDR3 here is CATSDFVGGEQYF. In DNA, the CDR3 is TGTGCCACCAGTGATTTCGTTGGAGGTGAGCAGTACTTC. This chain connects TRBV24-1 to TRBJ2-7; D possibly corresponds to TRBD2 (5 bases). Germline V gives CDR1 KGHDR, CDR2 SFDVKD. With 1 base removed from V and 7 bases from J, the gap between germline ends came to 10 bases. The CDR3 covers 13 residues.

The chain employs TRBV6-2 or TRBV6-3 and TRBJ2-1; 7 positions match TRBD2. This CDR3 is 17 amino acids long. The germline CDR1 and CDR2 sequences are MNHEY and SVGEGT. The trim removed 2 bases at V and 2 bases at J, leaving 9 bases unmatched. The CDR3 bases are TGTGCCAGCAGTTACGGTACTAGCGACCCCACCTACAATGAGCAGTTCTTC. Its protein is CASSYGTSDPTYNEQFF.

J is TRBJ1-5 and V is TRBV6-5; D might be TRBD1 (5 bases). This CDR3 is built from 13 residues. Germline CDR1 MNHEY, CDR2 SVGAGI. Trimming removed 2 bases from V and 7 bases from J, with 9 bases in between. CDR3 in DNA: TGTGCCAGCAGTTACGCAGGGTGGCAGCCCCAGCATTTT. It encodes CASSYAGWQPQHF.

This clone was counted a few times. The chain has TRBV5-1 and TRBJ2-3; possible D gene TRBD2, 5 bases. The V gene's germline CDR1 is SGHRS and CDR2 YFSETQ. Trimming shortened V by 4 bases and J by 1 base, and 10 bases separated the two germline ends. The length of the CDR3 is 14 residues. The CDR3 loop is CASSPWGGTDTQYF. The DNA for the CDR3 is TGCGCCAGCAGCCCATGGGGAGGCACAGATACGCAGTATTTT. The whole variable domain, filled in from reference TRBV5-1 and TRBJ2-3, reads KAGVTQTPRYLIKTRGQQVTLSCSPISGHRSVSWYQQTPGQGLQFLFEYFSETQRNKGNFPGRFSGRQFSNSRSEMNVSTLELGDSALYLCASSPWGGTDTQYFGPGTRLTVL.

The genes are TRBV14 and TRBJ2-1, with 10 positions matching TRBD2. The CDR3 is made up of 16 amino acids. Losses at the gene ends were 0 bases for V and 7 bases for J; bases not matched to a gene: 6. CDR1 SGHDN and CDR2 FVKESK come from the germline V gene. CDR3 amino acids: CASSQDDLAGVNEQFF. The CDR3 DNA sequence: TGTGCCAGCAGCCAAGATGACCTAGCGGGGGTTAATGAGCAGTTCTTC.

This chain links TRBV9 with TRBJ1-1, with D perhaps matching TRBD1 (5 bases). The CDR3 extends over 14 amino acids. From germline, CDR1 is SGDLS and CDR2 YYNGEE. V was pared by 6 bases and J by 3 bases, with 15 bases between. The CDR3 is CASTKGPRDTEAFF. CDR3 coding DNA: TGTGCCAGCACCAAGGGGCCTCGAGACACTGAAGCTTTCTTT.

The V call is TRBV4-1, the J call TRBJ2-1, with 11 bases identical to TRBD1. In germline, CDR1 is MGHRA, CDR2 YSYEKL. V lost 3 bases to trimming and J lost 8 bases; unmatched junction nucleotides: 9. This CDR3 contains 16 residues. The CDR3 is CASSHPRTGGWDEQFF. The CDR3 nucleotides are TGCGCCAGCAGCCATCCTAGGACAGGGGGCTGGGATGAGCAGTTCTTC.

The V call is TRBV6-5, the J call TRBJ2-5, with unresolved D. Deletions cut 5 bases from V and 1 base from J, with 5 bases between. The CDR3 length is 12 residues. Germline values: CDR1 MNHEY, CDR2 SVGAGI. CDR3 loop: CASSPIQETQYF. DNA for the CDR3: TGTGCCAGCAGTCCTATCCAAGAGACCCAGTACTTC.

CDR3 loop: CASSFPLAGTDTQYF. The CDR3 DNA reads as TGTGCCAGCAGCTTTCCATTGGCGGGCACAGATACGCAGTATTTT. This chain joins TRBV5-4 and TRBJ2-3; D not certain. Trimming took off 2 bases at V and 1 base at J, with 11 bases between the two ends. Germline CDR1 and CDR2: SGHNT and YYREEE (reference sequence). There are 15 residues in the CDR3.

The chain recombines TRBV5-4 with TRBJ1-2, with 11 bases fitting TRBD1. This CDR3 comprises 16 residues. Per the germline V gene, CDR1 is SGHNT and CDR2 is YYREEE (reference sequence). With V trimmed by 4 bases and J by 7 bases, 12 bases remained unmatched. In DNA, the CDR3 is TGTGCCAGCAGCGCGGGACCCGTCGGGACAGGGGGTGGCTACACCTTC. Amino acid sequence: CASSAGPVGTGGGYTF.

The chain recombines TRBV29-1 with TRBJ2-5; 9 nucleotides align to TRBD1. The CDR3 length is 12 residues. Germline V gives CDR1 SQVTM, CDR2 ANQGSEA. Trimming at V came to 6 bases and at J to 7 bases, leaving 6 bases not matched to a gene. The CDR3 spells CSVSGTGWTQYF. Here the CDR3 DNA reads TGCAGCGTGTCCGGGACAGGGTGGACCCAGTACTTC.

CDR3 sequence: CAWSFGSGQPQHF. DNA of the CDR3: TGTGCCTGGAGTTTTGGAAGCGGGCAGCCCCAGCATTTT. This chain uses TRBV30 with TRBJ1-5, with D unresolved. CDR1 is GTSNPN, CDR2 SVGIG, per germline (reference sequence). The V end was cut by 2 bases, the J end by 7 bases, with 12 bases between. The CDR3 is 13 residues long.

This clone appeared a few times. V is TRBV12-3 or TRBV12-4 and J is TRBJ2-3; no definite D call. The V and J ends lost 7 bases and 6 bases respectively, with 8 bases between them. The CDR3 runs to 11 residues. CDR3 sequence reads: CASTFYDTQYF. DNA for the CDR3: TGTGCCAGCACCTTTTATGATACGCAGTATTTT.

V usage is TRBV5-1 and J usage is TRBJ1-5; perhaps TRBD1 as D (5 bases). CDR3 size: 14 residues. Germline lookup yields CDR1 SGHRS and CDR2 YFSETQ. Trimming stripped 4 bases from V and 3 bases from J, with 11 bases between. CDR3 nucleotides: TGCGCCAGCAGCCTAGGGGCAGACAATCAGCCCCAGCATTTT. This gives the protein CASSLGADNQPQHF.

The genes are TRBV15 and TRBJ1-5; D is unclear. V was cut by 5 bases and J by 5 bases, with 4 bases left in between. This CDR3 has 11 amino acids. CDR1 and CDR2 from the germline V gene are LNHNV and YYDKDF (reference sequence). The CDR3 DNA reads TGTGCCACCAGCCGGTATCAGCCCCAGCATTTT. The encoded protein is CATSRYQPQHF.

The chain recombines TRBV6-1 with TRBJ2-1; 7 nucleotides agree with TRBD1. V lost 1 base and J lost 4; bases outside the gene matches: 4. The length of the CDR3 is 15 residues. Germline V gene sequence: CDR1 MNHNS, CDR2 SASEGT. The CDR3 region has the DNA TGTGCCAGCAGTGAAGGGACAGGAGCTTACAATGAGCAGTTCTTC. It translates to CASSEGTGAYNEQFF.

The CDR3 DNA reads TGTGCCAGCAGCGTAGGGGCTAGCGGGAGGCTCAGCTCCTACAATGAGCAGTTCTTC. It encodes CASSVGASGRLSSYNEQFF. This chain links TRBV9 with TRBJ2-1; 11 positions agree with TRBD2. The CDR3 sequence is 19 residues long. Germline V gene sequence: CDR1 SGDLS, CDR2 YYNGEE. V was clipped by 0 bases and J by 0 bases; unmatched bases: 8.

This clone was counted a single time. This chain joins TRBV3-1 (or the pseudogene TRBV3-2) and TRBJ1-1; 9 bases fit TRBD1. Germline V gene sequence: CDR1 LGHDT, CDR2 YNNKEL (reference sequence). This CDR3 has 14 amino acids. V shed 4 bases, J shed 5 bases, and the junction held 5 bases outside the gene matches. The CDR3 nucleotides read TGTGCCAGCAGCCTGAGACAGGGGGGGACTGAAGCTTTCTTT. Translating gives CASSLRQGGTEAFF.